The entry below describes one T cell receptor (beta chain). This record belongs to a study of early T cells in non-severe SARS-CoV-2 infection. In germline, CDR1 is SQVTM, CDR2 ANQGSEA. The CDR3 is 11 amino acids. The V end lost 5 bases, the J end lost 2 bases, and 6 bases lay between the germline ends. One entry per CDR3 protein results from TCRdb running MiXCR on the 5' RACE reads. The sample shows more than 85,000 distinct CDR3 sequences, roughly 12% of them seen only once. This chain joins TRBV29-1 and TRBJ1-2; D not certain. Material: whole blood, obtained at baseline. The source of this sequence is an adult who was a healthcare worker with PCR-confirmed SARS-CoV-2 infection or an uninfected control (not recorded which). This CDR3 is CSVSTNYGYTF. The CDR3 region has the DNA TGCAGCGTTTCTACCAACTATGGCTACACCTTC. Together with reference TRBV29-1 and TRBJ1-2, the CDR3 gives the full variable domain: SAVISQKPSRDICQRGTSLTIQCQVDSQVTMMFWYRQQPGQSLTLIATANQGSEATYESGFVIDKFPISRPNLTFSTLTVSNMSPEDSSIYLCSVSTNYGYTFGSGTRLTVV.